Sequencing of this T cell receptor beta chain was carried out in a study of technical replicates of blood from a few donors. The length of the CDR3 is 12 residues. CDR1 is LNHDA and CDR2 is SQIVND in the germline V gene (reference sequence). The germline V and J ends were trimmed by 5 bases and 3 bases, with 8 bases remaining between them. The protocol was immunoSEQ multiplex PCR, while the TCRdb copy is restricted to in-frame clones and leaves out a portion. The sample yields under 50,000 clones, about 96% seen once. This chain links TRBV19 with TRBJ2-7, with a possible D match to TRBD2 (5 bases). Specimen: T cells isolated from PBMCs. The receptor was derived from a human donor in good health. For the CDR3, the DNA is TGTGCCAGTAGTCGCGGAGGCTACGAGCAGTACTTC. It specifies CASSRGGYEQYF.